A selection of T cell receptor beta chains follows, all from one sample in a study of vaccination and CD4 T cells after COVID-19. MiXCR, applied by TCRdb to the PCR reads, yields one record per CDR3 protein. The sample lists about 7,300 distinct CDR3 sequences; about 29% were seen once. Their specific antigens are unknown. Material: CD4+ T cells from blood, cultured in vitro. The origin of the receptors is a human donor in good health. CDR3s include the opening cysteine and the closing phenylalanine or tryptophan.

len | j_gene | v_gene | CDR3aa
14 | TRBJ2-2 | TRBV27 | CASSLIPVGGELFF
13 | TRBJ2-7 | TRBV2 | CASIREEGYEQYF
12 | TRBJ1-2 | TRBV29-1 | CSVKTVNYGYTF
15 | TRBJ2-7 | TRBV7-9 | CASKQAGGFSYEQYF
15 | TRBJ1-2 | TRBV7-9 | CASSSLEGEWDGYTF
16 | TRBJ1-5 | TRBV19 | CASSINLWGAGQPQHF
15 | TRBJ2-2 | TRBV2 | CASTTSGGAGGELFF
12 | TRBJ1-6 | TRBV19 | CASSMGQGTLHF
14 | TRBJ1-1 | TRBV5-1 | CASSLWGRNTEAFF
13 | TRBJ1-1 | TRBV6-5 | CASSYIGRVEAFF
13 | TRBJ1-4 | TRBV27 | CASSVWVDEKLFF
15 | TRBJ1-1 | TRBV6-1 | CASNQGQGIYTEAFF
15 | TRBJ2-7 | TRBV6-1 | CASSKRGTSGAEQYF
13 | TRBJ2-5 | TRBV10-3 | CAISGAISETQYF
15 | TRBJ2-3 | TRBV7-3 | CASSLNPGGRPSQYF
14 | TRBJ1-1 | TRBV6-5 | CASSYGHPDTEAFF
16 | TRBJ2-2 | TRBV7-2 | CASSSVAGSNTGELFF
16 | TRBJ1-3 | TRBV10-3 | CAIRGDRSTSGNTIYF
14 | TRBJ1-5 | TRBV6-1 | CASSGDTENQPQHF
14 | TRBJ1-1 | TRBV30 | CAWSPRGRDTEAFF
13 | TRBJ1-1 | TRBV10-2 | CASSESGITEAFF
15 | TRBJ2-1 | TRBV7-7 | CASSSLPGGGDEQFF